The 14 T cell receptor beta chains below come from one sample, sequenced in a study of T cell responses to AZD1222 COVID-19 vaccine. Assay used: immunoSEQ multiplex PCR; TCRdb lists only in-frame clones, some missing. The profile covers over 150,000 clones, with 85% to 95% appearing a single time and roughly 1% taken by the ten largest. Sample: peripheral blood, taken 28 days after the second dose of the MenACWY control vaccine. The receptors were gathered from an adult who received the MenACWY meningococcal vaccine as a control.

The rearrangement links TRBV5-6 to TRBJ1-5; D is ambiguous. This CDR3 comprises 15 residues. The ends were cut back, 1 base at V and 2 bases at J, with 10 bases in the middle. Germline lookup yields CDR1 SGHDT and CDR2 YYEEEE. CDR3 in DNA: TGTGCCAGCAGCTTGTACGGGTGGGGCAATCAGCCCCAGCATTTT. Translated: CASSLYGWGNQPQHF.

The genes are TRBV4-2 and TRBJ2-7; TRBD2 aligns across 14 bases. In germline, CDR1 is LGHNA, CDR2 YNFKEQ. Trimming took 0 bases from V and 9 from J; bases not matched to a gene: 7. The CDR3 is 16 amino acids. CDR3 DNA sequence: TGTGCCAGCAGCCAAGATCCGGGACTAGCGGGGGTGGCGCAGTACTTC. Residues: CASSQDPGLAGVAQYF.

V usage is TRBV5-1 and J usage is TRBJ2-2; TRBD2 agrees at 8 bases. Germline lookup yields CDR1 SGHRS and CDR2 YFSETQ. CDR3 length: 16 residues. Trimming at V came to 0 bases and at J to 5 bases, leaving 6 bases not matched to a gene. CDR3 in DNA: TGCGCCAGCAGCTTGGAGGGACTAGGAGGAACCGGGGAGCTGTTTTTT. Residues: CASSLEGLGGTGELFF.

The J gene is TRBJ2-5, the V gene TRBV28, with 8 bases identical to TRBD2. Germline CDR1 and CDR2: MDHEN and SYDVKM. Trimming at V came to 3 bases and at J to 7 bases, leaving 4 bases not matched to a gene. The CDR3 loop spans 13 amino acids. Here the CDR3 DNA reads TGTGCCAGCAGTTTTATCGGGGGGGGGACCCAGTACTTC. Translation: CASSFIGGGTQYF.

This chain connects TRBV2 to TRBJ1-4; possibly TRBD1 for D (5 bases). V was trimmed by 9 bases and J by 8 bases, leaving 22 bases between them. Germline loops: CDR1 SNHLY, CDR2 FYNNEI. The length of the CDR3 is 15 residues. The CDR3 is CASVLQGLGGEKLFF. The CDR3, as DNA: TGTGCCAGTGTACTCCAGGGCCTCGGTGGGGAAAAACTGTTTTTT.

The V gene is TRBV7-2, the J gene TRBJ2-3; 8 bases are shared with TRBD2. CDR1 is SGHTA, CDR2 FQGNSA, per germline. The V gene end was trimmed by 2 bases and the J gene end by 5 bases; junction bases not matched to a gene: 6. The CDR3 runs to 15 residues. The CDR3 nucleotides read TGTGCCAGCAGCTTAATGATCGCGGGGGGAGATACGCAGTATTTT. This codes for CASSLMIAGGDTQYF.

The chain joins TRBV2 to TRBJ2-3; D possibly corresponds to TRBD2 (6 bases). Germline V gene data show CDR1 as SNHLY and CDR2 as FYNNEI. The ends were cut back, 6 bases at V and 7 bases at J, with 17 bases in the middle. The CDR3 spans 14 residues. Here the CDR3 reads CASSLGSGGNTQYF. The CDR3 DNA follows: TGTGCCAGCAGCCTCGGGAGTGGCGGGAATACGCAGTATTTT.

V and J are TRBV20-1 and TRBJ2-5, with D hard to call. There are 12 residues in the CDR3. Germline V gives CDR1 DFQATT, CDR2 SNEGSKA (reference sequence). V was clipped by 3 bases and J by 5 bases, with 10 bases between them. The CDR3 bases are TGCAGTGCTAGTACTCGTGAGGAGACCCAGTACTTC. It is translated as CSASTREETQYF.

The chain employs TRBV6-2 or TRBV6-3 and TRBJ1-1, with a possible D match to TRBD1 (5 bases). The CDR3 runs 15 residues. Deletions cut 2 bases from V and 0 bases from J, with 10 bases between. Germline assignment: CDR1 MNHEY and CDR2 SVGEGT. This chain's CDR3 is CASSYGAGLNTEAFF. CDR3 in DNA: TGTGCCAGCAGTTACGGGGCAGGCTTGAACACTGAAGCTTTCTTT.

This clone was seen only once. The chain uses TRBV18 and TRBJ1-5; D remains unclear. Germline V gene lookup returns CDR1 KGHSH and CDR2 LQKENI. The V end was cut by 6 bases, the J end by 5 bases, with 14 bases between. The CDR3 covers 14 residues. CDR3 amino acids: CASSPTLGDQPQHF. CDR3 DNA: TGTGCCAGCTCGCCGACCCTCGGGGATCAGCCCCAGCATTTT.

V and J are TRBV2 and TRBJ1-2, with TRBD1 matching over 9 bases. The CDR3 spans 14 residues. V dropped 2 bases and J dropped 7; count of bases not matched to a gene: 5. Germline V gene sequence: CDR1 SNHLY, CDR2 FYNNEI. CDR3 residues: CASSENRGLVGYTF. CDR3 DNA: TGTGCCAGCAGTGAAAACAGGGGGCTTGTTGGCTACACCTTC.

In its sample, this clone was seen once. The V gene is TRBV4-3, the J gene TRBJ1-2; the D is unclear. V was shortened by 1 base and J by 4 bases, with 13 bases between the two germline ends. Germline CDR1 and CDR2: LGHNA and YSLEER. CDR3 length equals 15 residues. This CDR3 reads CASSQGPGGFYGYTF. CDR3 nucleotide sequence: TGCGCCAGCAGCCAAGGCCCCGGTGGTTTCTATGGCTACACCTTC.

The V and J genes are TRBV21-1 and TRBJ1-1. TRBV21-1 is listed as a pseudogene. The CDR3 covers 12 residues. Here the CDR3 DNA reads TGTGCCAGCAGCGCCGGAAGCACTGAAGCTTTCTTT. Translating gives CASSAGSTEAFF.

The chain uses TRBV6-5 and TRBJ1-5; 10 nucleotides match TRBD1. The CDR3 is made up of 15 amino acids. The V gene end was trimmed by 7 bases and the J gene end by 1 base; junction bases not matched to a gene: 4. Germline lookup yields CDR1 MNHEY and CDR2 SVGAGI. CDR3 bases: TGTGCCAGCAAGCGACAGGGGGCGAGCAATCAGCCCCAGCATTTT. Translated, it gives CASKRQGASNQPQHF.